This record looks at one T cell receptor (beta chain) sequence and its context. Antigen specificity is unknown. This sample is part of a study of T cell responses to AZD1222 COVID-19 vaccine. Notes on the study in general: Following two doses of AZD1222, Spike-specific TCR breadth and depth rose. Reportedly, nearly half of unique spike TCRs recognized epitopes outside B.1.351/B.1.1.7 mutations. Clonal diversity may have been underestimated in mostly white British donors.

Assay used: immunoSEQ multiplex PCR; TCRdb lists only in-frame clones, some missing. Of some 130,000 clones in the sample, over 85% are singletons; the top ten hold roughly 7%. V lost 1 base, J lost 3 bases, and 10 bases lay in between. From germline, CDR1 is SGHAT and CDR2 FQNNGV. The CDR3 length is 16 residues. The sequenced sample was peripheral blood, obtained 28 days after the second AZD1222 dose. The chain recombines TRBV11-2 with TRBJ1-6; D may be TRBD1 (5 bases). This receptor was obtained from an adult who received the AZD1222 COVID-19 vaccine. CDR3 residues: CASSLVGQGYNSPLHF. The CDR3 region has the DNA TGTGCCAGCAGCTTAGTGGGTCAGGGCTATAATTCACCCCTCCACTTT.